The clone carrying this TCR beta chain showed up just a few times. The data were taken from a study of T-cell memory formation after mild COVID-19. CDR1 and CDR2 from the germline V gene are SEHNR and FQNEAQ (reference sequence). The CDR3 runs 15 residues. Deletions cut 3 bases from V and 3 bases from J, with 14 bases between. 5'RACE, which relied on constant-segment primers, yielded TCR alpha and TCR beta cDNA libraries carrying sample barcodes and UMIs. TCRdb re-analysed the 5' RACE reads in MiXCR, keeping a single row per CDR3 protein. Among fewer than 60,000 distinct CDR3 sequences listed, less than 15% were seen once.

The receptor's source is a man younger than 30 who had mild COVID-19 (a few samples of this study predate the infection). Cell type and time point are not known. Source material: PBMCs or a T cell subset sorted from them (not recorded which). The chain employs TRBV7-9 and TRBJ2-5, with D possibly TRBD2 on 6 matching bases. CDR3 in amino acids: CASSFWDGGEETQYF. For the CDR3, the DNA is TGTGCCAGCAGCTTTTGGGATGGCGGGGAAGAGACCCAGTACTTC.